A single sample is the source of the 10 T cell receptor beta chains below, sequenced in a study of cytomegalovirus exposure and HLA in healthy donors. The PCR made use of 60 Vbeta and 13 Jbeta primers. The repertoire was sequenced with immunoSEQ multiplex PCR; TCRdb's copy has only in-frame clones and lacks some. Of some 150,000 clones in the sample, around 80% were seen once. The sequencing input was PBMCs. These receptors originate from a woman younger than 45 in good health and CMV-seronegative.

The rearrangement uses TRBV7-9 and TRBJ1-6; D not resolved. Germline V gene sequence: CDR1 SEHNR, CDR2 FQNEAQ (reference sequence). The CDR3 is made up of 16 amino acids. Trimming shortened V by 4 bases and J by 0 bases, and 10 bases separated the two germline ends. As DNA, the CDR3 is TGTGCCAGCAGCTCGAGGCAGAGCTCCTATAATTCACCCCTCCACTTT. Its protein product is CASSSRQSSYNSPLHF.

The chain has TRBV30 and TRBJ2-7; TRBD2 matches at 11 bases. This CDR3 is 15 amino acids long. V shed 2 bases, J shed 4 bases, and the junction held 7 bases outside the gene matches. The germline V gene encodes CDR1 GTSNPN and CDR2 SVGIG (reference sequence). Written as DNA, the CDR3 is TGTGCCTGGAGTCCCCAACGACTAGCGGGGTACGAGCAGTACTTC. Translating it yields CAWSPQRLAGYEQYF.

CDR3 protein: CASSLVWPGGPNEQFF. The CDR3 DNA reads as TGTGCCAGCAGCTTAGTTTGGCCGGGAGGGCCGAATGAGCAGTTCTTC. V is TRBV7-2 and J is TRBJ2-1; TRBD2 agrees at 8 bases. This CDR3 spans 16 amino acids. CDR1 and CDR2 (germline): SGHTA, FQGNSA. With 1 base clipped from V and 7 bases from J, the junction kept 9 bases outside the gene matches.

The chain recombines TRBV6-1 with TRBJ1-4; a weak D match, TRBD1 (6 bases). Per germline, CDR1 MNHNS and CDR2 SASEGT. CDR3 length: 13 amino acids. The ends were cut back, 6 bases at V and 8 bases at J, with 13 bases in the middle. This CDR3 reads CASRQGVREKLFF. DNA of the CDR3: TGTGCCAGCAGACAGGGAGTGAGGGAAAAACTGTTTTTT.

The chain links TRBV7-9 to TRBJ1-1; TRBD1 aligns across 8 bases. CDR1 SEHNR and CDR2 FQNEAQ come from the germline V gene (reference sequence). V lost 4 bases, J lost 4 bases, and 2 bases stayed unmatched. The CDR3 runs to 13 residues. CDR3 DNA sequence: TGTGCCAGCAGCTACGACAGGGGCACTGAAGCTTTCTTT. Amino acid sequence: CASSYDRGTEAFF.

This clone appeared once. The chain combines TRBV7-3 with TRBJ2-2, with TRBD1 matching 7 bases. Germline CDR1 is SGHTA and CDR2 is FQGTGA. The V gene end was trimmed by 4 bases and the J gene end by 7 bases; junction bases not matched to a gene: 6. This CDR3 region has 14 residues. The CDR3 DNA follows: TGTGCCAGCAGCTCACAACAGGGGTTCGGGGAGCTGTTTTTT. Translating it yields CASSSQQGFGELFF.

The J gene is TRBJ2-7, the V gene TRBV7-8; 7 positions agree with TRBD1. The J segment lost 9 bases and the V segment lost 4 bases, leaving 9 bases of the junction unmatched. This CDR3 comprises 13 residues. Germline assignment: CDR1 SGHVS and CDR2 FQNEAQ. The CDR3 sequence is CASSYTTGSVQYF. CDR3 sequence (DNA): TGTGCCAGCAGCTACACGACAGGGTCGGTGCAGTACTTC.

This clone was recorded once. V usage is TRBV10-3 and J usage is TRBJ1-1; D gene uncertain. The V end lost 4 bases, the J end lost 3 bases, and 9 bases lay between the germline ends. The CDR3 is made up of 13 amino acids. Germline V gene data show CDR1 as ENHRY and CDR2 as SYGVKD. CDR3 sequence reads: CAISGTRDTEAFF. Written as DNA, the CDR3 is TGTGCCATCAGTGGGACTAGGGACACTGAAGCTTTCTTT.

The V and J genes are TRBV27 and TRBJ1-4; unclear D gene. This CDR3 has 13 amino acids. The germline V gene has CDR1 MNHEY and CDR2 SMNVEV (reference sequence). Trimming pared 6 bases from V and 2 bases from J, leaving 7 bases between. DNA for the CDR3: TGTGCCAGCAGGCGATCGACTAATGAAAAACTGTTTTTT. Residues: CASRRSTNEKLFF.

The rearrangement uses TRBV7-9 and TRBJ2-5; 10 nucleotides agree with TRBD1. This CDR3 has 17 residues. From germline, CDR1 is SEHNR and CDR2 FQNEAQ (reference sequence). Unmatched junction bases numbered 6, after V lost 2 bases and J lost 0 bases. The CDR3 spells CASSLWWGTGDQETQYF. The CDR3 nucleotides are TGTGCCAGCAGCTTATGGTGGGGGACAGGGGACCAAGAGACCCAGTACTTC. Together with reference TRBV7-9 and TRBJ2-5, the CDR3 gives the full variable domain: DTGVSQNPRHKITKRGQNVTFRCDPISEHNRLYWYRQTLGQGPEFLTYFQNEAQLEKSRLLSDRFSAERPKGSFSTLEIQRTEQGDSAMYLCASSLWWGTGDQETQYFGPGTRLLVL.